Described below is a single TCR beta chain sequence and its context. CDR1 and CDR2 (germline): LGHNT, FRNRAP. The CDR3 has 13 amino acids. The V and J ends lost 4 bases and 3 bases respectively, with 9 bases between them. The data were taken from a study of blood T cell repertoires in COVID-19. The repertoire was sequenced with immunoSEQ multiplex PCR; TCRdb's copy has only in-frame clones and lacks some. The sample carries tens of thousands of clones, 65% to 85% recorded once. This receptor was obtained from a human donor in a cohort sampled during active COVID-19. The sample consisted of peripheral blood. The gene calls are TRBV12-5 and TRBJ1-1; D remains unclear. Here the CDR3 reads CASGSSQYTEAFF. CDR3 coding DNA: TGTGCTAGTGGTTCCTCACAATACACTGAAGCTTTCTTT.